These 5 T cell receptor beta chains came from one sample sequenced in a study of Ad26.COV2.S vaccination and SARS-CoV-2 variants. Stated treatment: roughly 18 received Ad26.COV2.S at low or high dose, single or two shots; five or six received placebo; per-sample allocation not given. The samples were gathered on day 63 after the first injection of vaccine or placebo. Sequencing was performed with immunoSEQ multiplex PCR; in TCRdb, only in-frame clones are kept and a portion is missing. The sample records hundreds of thousands of clones, about nine tenths being singletons. Sequences were derived from peripheral blood, sampled in a trial of Ad26.COV2.S vaccine versus placebo. These receptors came from a person aged 18-65 years who received the Ad26.COV2.S COVID-19 vaccine or a placebo.

The rearrangement joins TRBV27 to TRBJ2-2; D is unresolved. Per the germline V gene, CDR1 is MNHEY and CDR2 is SMNVEV (reference sequence). The CDR3 is 15 amino acids. The V end lost 9 bases, the J end lost 5 bases, and 19 bases lay between the germline ends. CDR3: CASVGFDPYTGELFF. The DNA of the CDR3 is TGTGCCAGTGTGGGGTTCGATCCATATACCGGGGAGCTGTTTTTT.

V gene TRBV9 combines with J gene TRBJ1-1; tentative D call: TRBD1 (5 bases). V lost 0 bases to trimming and J lost 5 bases, with 8 bases between them. Germline CDR1 is SGDLS and CDR2 is YYNGEE. The length of the CDR3 is 13 residues. The DNA of the CDR3 is TGTGCCAGCAGCGTAGGGGGGAGGACTGAAGCTTTCTTT. Its translation is CASSVGGRTEAFF.

The V call is TRBV25-1, the J call TRBJ2-7; the match to TRBD1 covers 7 bases. Germline V gives CDR1 MGHDK, CDR2 SYGVNS. Germline trimming cut 3 bases from V and 6 bases from J; bases unmatched to any gene: 11. CDR3 length: 15 amino acids. The CDR3 sequence: CASSEKAGGAGEQYF. The CDR3 DNA is TGTGCCAGCAGTGAGAAGGCAGGGGGTGCCGGCGAGCAGTACTTC.

The rearrangement uses TRBV4-2 and TRBJ1-3; D unclear. The CDR3 consists of 12 residues. The germline CDR1 and CDR2 sequences are LGHNA and YNFKEQ. Trimming removed 0 bases from V and 8 bases from J, with 5 bases in between. The CDR3 sequence is CASSQERDTIYF. Written as DNA, the CDR3 is TGTGCCAGCAGCCAAGAACGGGACACCATATATTTT.

This clone came up a few times. The V call is TRBV5-4, the J call TRBJ1-1; a possible D gene is TRBD1 (5 bases). Germline V gene lookup returns CDR1 SGHNT and CDR2 YYREEE (reference sequence). CDR3 length: 15 amino acids. Trimming cost V 1 base and J 2 bases, with 12 bases left between them. The CDR3 DNA sequence: TGTGCCAGCAGCTTGACCCAGGGTGGAAACACTGAAGCTTTCTTT. The encoded protein is CASSLTQGGNTEAFF.